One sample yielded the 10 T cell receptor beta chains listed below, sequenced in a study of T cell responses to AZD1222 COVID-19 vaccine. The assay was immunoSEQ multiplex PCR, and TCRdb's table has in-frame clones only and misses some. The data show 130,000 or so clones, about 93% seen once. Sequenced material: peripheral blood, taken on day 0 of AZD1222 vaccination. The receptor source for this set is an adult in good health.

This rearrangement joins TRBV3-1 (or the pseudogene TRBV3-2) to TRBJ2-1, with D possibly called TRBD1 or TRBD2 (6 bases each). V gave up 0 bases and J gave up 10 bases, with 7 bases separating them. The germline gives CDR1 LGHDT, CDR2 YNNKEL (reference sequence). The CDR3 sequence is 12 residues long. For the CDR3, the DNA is TGTGCCAGCAGCCAAGAAGGGGGGGAGCAGTTCTTC. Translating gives CASSQEGGEQFF.

CDR3 coding DNA: TGTGCCAGCAGCCAATCAGGGGGTTCACTTGATCAGCCCCAGCATTTT. Translating gives CASSQSGGSLDQPQHF. The V gene is TRBV16, the J gene TRBJ1-5; maybe TRBD1 (6 bases). CDR1 is KGHSY, CDR2 FQNENV, per germline. The CDR3 extends over 16 amino acids. V lost 0 bases, J lost 5 bases, and 14 bases lay in between.

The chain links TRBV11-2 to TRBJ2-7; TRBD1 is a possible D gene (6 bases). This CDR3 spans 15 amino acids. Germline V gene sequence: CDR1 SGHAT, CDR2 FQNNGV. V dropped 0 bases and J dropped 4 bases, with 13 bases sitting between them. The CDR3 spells CASSLDVGHLYEQYF. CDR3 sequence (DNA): TGTGCCAGCAGCTTAGATGTGGGACACTTATACGAGCAGTACTTC.

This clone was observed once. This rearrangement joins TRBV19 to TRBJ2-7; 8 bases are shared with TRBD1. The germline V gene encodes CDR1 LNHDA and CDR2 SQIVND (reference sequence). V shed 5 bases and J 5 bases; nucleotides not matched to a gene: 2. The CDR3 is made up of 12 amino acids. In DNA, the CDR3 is TGTGCCAGTAGTGACAGGGGTGACGAGCAGTACTTC. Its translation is CASSDRGDEQYF.

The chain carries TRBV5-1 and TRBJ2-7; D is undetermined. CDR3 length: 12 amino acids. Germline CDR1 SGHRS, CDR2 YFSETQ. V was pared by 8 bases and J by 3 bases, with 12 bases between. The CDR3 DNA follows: TGCGCCAGTCAAGACTCACTCTACGAGCAGTACTTC. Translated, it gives CASQDSLYEQYF.

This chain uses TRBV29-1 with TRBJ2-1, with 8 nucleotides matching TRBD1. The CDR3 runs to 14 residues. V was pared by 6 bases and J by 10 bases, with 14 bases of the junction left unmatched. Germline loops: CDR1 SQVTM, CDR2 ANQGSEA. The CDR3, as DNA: TGCAGCGTCATCACGTTAACAGGGGGAGTGGAGCAGTTCTTC. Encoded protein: CSVITLTGGVEQFF.

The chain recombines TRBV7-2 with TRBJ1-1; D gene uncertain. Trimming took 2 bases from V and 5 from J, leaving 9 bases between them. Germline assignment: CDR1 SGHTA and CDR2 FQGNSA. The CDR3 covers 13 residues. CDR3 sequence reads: CASSLPAITEAFF. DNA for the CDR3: TGTGCCAGCAGCTTACCGGCGATTACTGAAGCTTTCTTT.

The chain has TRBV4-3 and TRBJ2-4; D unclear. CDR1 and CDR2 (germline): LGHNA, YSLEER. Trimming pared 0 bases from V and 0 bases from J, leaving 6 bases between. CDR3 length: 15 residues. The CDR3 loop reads CASSQDGLAKNIQYF. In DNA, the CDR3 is TGCGCCAGCAGCCAAGATGGATTAGCCAAAAACATTCAGTACTTC.

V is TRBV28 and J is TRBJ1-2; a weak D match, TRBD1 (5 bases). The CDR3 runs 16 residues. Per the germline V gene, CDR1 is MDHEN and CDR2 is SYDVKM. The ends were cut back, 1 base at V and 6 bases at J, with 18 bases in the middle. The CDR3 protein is CASSLFPGTGGDGYTF. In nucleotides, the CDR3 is TGTGCCAGCAGTTTATTCCCCGGGACGGGGGGGGATGGCTACACCTTC.

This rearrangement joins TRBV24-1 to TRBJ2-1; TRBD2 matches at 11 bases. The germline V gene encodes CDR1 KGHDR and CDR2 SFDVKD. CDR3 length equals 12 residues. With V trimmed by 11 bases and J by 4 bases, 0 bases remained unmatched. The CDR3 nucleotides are TGTGCCATAGCGGGGGGGTACAATGAGCAGTTCTTC. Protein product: CAIAGGYNEQFF.